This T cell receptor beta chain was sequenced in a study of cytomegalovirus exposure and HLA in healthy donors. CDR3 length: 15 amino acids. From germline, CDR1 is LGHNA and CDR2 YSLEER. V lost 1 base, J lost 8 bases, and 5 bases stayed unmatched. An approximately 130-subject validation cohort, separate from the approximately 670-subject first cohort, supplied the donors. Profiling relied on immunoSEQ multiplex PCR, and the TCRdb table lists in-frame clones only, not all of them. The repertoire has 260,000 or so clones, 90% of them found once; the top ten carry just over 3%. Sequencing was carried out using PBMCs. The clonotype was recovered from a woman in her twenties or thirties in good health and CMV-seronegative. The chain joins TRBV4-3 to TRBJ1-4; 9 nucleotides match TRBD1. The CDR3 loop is CASSQGTGVEEKLFF. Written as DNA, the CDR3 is TGCGCCAGCAGCCAAGGGACAGGGGTGGAGGAAAAACTGTTTTTT.